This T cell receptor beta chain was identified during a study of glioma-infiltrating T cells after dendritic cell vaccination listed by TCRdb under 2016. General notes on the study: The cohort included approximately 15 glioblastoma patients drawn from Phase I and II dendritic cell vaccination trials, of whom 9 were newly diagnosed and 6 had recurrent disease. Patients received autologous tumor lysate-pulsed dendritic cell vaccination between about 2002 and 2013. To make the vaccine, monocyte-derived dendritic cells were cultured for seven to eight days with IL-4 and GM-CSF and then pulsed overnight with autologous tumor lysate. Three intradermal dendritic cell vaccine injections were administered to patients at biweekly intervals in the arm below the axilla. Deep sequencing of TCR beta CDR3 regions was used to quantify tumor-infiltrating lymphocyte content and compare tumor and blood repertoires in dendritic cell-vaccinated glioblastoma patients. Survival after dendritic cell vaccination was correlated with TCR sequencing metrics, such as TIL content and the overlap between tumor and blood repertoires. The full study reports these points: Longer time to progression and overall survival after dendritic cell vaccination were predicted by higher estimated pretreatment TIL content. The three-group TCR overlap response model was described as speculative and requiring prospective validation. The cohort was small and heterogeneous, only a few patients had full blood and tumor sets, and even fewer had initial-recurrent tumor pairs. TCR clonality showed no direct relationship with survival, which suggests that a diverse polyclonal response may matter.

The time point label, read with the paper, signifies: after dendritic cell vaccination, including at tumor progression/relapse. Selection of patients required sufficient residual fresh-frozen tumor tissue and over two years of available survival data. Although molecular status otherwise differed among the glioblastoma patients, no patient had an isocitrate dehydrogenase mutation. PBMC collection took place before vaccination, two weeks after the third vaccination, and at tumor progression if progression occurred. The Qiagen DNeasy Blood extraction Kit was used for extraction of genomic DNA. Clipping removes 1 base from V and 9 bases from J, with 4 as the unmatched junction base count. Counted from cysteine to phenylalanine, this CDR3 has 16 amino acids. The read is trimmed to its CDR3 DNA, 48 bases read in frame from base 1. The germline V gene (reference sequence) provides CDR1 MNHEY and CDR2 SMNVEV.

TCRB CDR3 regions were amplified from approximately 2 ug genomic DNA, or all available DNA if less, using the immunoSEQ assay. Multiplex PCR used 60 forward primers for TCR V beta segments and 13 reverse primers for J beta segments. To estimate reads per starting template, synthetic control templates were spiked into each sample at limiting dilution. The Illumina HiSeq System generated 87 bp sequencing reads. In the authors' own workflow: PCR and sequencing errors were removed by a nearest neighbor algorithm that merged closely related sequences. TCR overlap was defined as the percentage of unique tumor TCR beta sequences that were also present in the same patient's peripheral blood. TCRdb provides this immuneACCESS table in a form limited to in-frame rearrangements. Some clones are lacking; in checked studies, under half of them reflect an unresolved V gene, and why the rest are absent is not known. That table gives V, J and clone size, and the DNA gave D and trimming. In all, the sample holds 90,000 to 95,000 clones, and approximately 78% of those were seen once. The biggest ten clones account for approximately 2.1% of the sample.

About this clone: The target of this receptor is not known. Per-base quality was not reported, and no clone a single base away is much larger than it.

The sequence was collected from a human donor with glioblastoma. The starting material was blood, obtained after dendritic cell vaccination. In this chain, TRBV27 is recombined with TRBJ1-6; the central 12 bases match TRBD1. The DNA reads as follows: TGTGCCAGCAGTTTATATGGGACAGGGGGCGCTTCACCCCTCCACTTT. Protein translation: CASSLYGTGGASPLHF.